The present T cell receptor (beta chain) was sequenced within a study of identical twins. Study results and limitations: In zero-insertion analyses, partial confounding could arise from invariant MAIT and iNKT cells.

Healthy Caucasians made up all donors. The CDR3 totals 13 residues. CDR1 is MNHEY, CDR2 SVGEGT, per germline. V gave up 5 bases and J gave up 1 base, with 9 bases separating them. This clonotype occurred many times. Its target is not known. One entry per CDR3 protein results from TCRdb running MiXCR on the 5' RACE reads. The sample consists of around 290,000 distinct CDR3 sequences, roughly 8.6% of them appearing once. A further study also used this sample, focusing on yellow fever vaccine responses in identical twins. That report adds: The T cell response to vaccination in identical twins was reportedly partly convergent and partly personalized.

Sequencing input: CD8+ T cells sorted from blood. The genes are TRBV6-2 or TRBV6-3 and TRBJ2-7; unclear D gene. This TCR derives from a woman aged 18-30 years in good health. DNA for the CDR3: TGTGCCAGCAGTCCACTATATTCCTACGAGCAGTACTTC. It is translated as CASSPLYSYEQYF.